The source of this T cell receptor (beta chain) is a study of Ad26.COV2.S vaccination and SARS-CoV-2 variants. Overall study: Enrolled in COV1001, the donor was in the Ad26.COV2.S trial arm, which received the vaccine. Dosing was one shot or two shots 56 days apart. Broader study findings: Placebo and vaccine recipients had non-spike TCR breadth that was similar.

Described treatment: roughly 18 received Ad26.COV2.S at low or high dose, single or two shots; several received placebo; per-sample allocation not given. Repertoires come from day 63 after the first vaccine or placebo injection. Points on this clone: The antigen is undetermined.

V was shortened by 5 bases and J by 10 bases, with 15 bases between the two germline ends. The CDR3 has 13 residues. Germline assignment: CDR1 SEHNR and CDR2 FQNEAQ (reference sequence). Profiled with immunoSEQ multiplex PCR; TCRdb holds only in-frame clones, not every one. This repertoire shows nearly 400,000 clones, 89% found once; its top ten account for about 1.9%. The V gene is TRBV7-9, the J gene TRBJ2-1, with D unresolved. This material consisted of peripheral blood, taken in a trial of Ad26.COV2.S vaccine versus placebo. This receptor was taken from a person between 18 and 60 years old who received the Ad26.COV2.S COVID-19 vaccine or a placebo. CDR3: CASSPDPSSEQFF. DNA of the CDR3: TGTGCCAGCAGCCCCGACCCCTCGTCCGAGCAGTTCTTC.